The clone carrying this TCR beta chain was seen just once. The data belong to a study of blood T cell repertoires in COVID-19. About the research overall: Samples representing acute and convalescent COVID-19 were sourced from the United States, Italy and Spain. From T cells, B-cell-depleted T cells, or PBMCs came the material, which was cDNA or gDNA.

Methods used by the authors: Reference gene primer amplification gave nucleated cell count estimates. Assay: immunoSEQ multiplex PCR; the TCRdb copy retains only in-frame clones and omits some. Clone size and the V and J calls come from that table; the DNA yielded D and trimming. The data contain approximately 150,000 clones, 85% of them singletons. Material: peripheral blood. This receptor was identified in a human donor with acute or convalescent COVID-19. The donor label of this sample is uncertain.

The CDR3 nucleotides are TGTGCCAGCGCATCTAATAGCAATCAGCCCCAGCATTTT. Translating it yields CASASNSNQPQHF. The J gene is TRBJ1-5, the V gene TRBV6-6; D unresolved. The CDR3 has 13 amino acids. Trimming shortened V by 8 bases and J by 0 bases, and 8 bases separated the two germline ends. Germline-derived CDR1 and CDR2 are MNHNY and SVGAGI (reference sequence).